Listed here is a single TCR beta chain. The antigen remains undetermined. The V gene lost 6 bases and the J gene lost 5 bases, with 11 bases spanning the gap. Per the germline V gene, CDR1 is KGHSH and CDR2 is LQKENI. CDR3 length equals 13 residues. This PCR relied on a set of 60 Vbeta primers and 13 Jbeta primers. Data came from immunoSEQ multiplex PCR; TCRdb stores just in-frame clones and leaves some out. The sample has about 140,000 clones, roughly 65% seen once. The source of the sample is a study of cytomegalovirus exposure and HLA in healthy donors. Study-wide context: When 300 to 400 donors were genotyped, about 86% of them were found to fall in the Caucasian-associated ancestry cluster. Study conclusions and caveats: Analysis was carried out at a later point, and it linked a missense DCLRE1C variant to TCR beta V- and J-gene trimming. The sole available immune exposure information was CMV serostatus.

The TCR comes from a man aged 60 to 69 in good health and CMV-seronegative. The J gene is TRBJ1-5, the V gene TRBV18, with D hard to call. The source material was PBMCs. The DNA for the CDR3 is TGTGCCAGCTCCCCGGAGATAGATCAGCCCCAGCATTTT. Translated, it gives CASSPEIDQPQHF.